The next 27 T cell receptor beta chains were all read from a single sample in a study of shared clonotypes between healthy human individuals. Terminally differentiated effector memory CD45RA+ cells were excluded from the naive CD8 cells, which were CD45RO-negative and positively selected for CCR7. Sequencing was performed with immunoSEQ multiplex PCR; in TCRdb, only in-frame clones are kept and a portion is missing. The sample holds about 2.1 million clones, around 93% seen once. Sequenced: naive CD8+ T cells from PBMCs. The receptors originated from a man aged 18 to 29 in good health. Some clones in this sample may be carry-over from other donors' samples.

The chain has TRBV29-1 and TRBJ2-1; TRBD1 aligns across 8 bases. CDR3 length: 15 amino acids. J gave up 6 bases and V 0 bases, and 7 bases lay outside the gene matches. Germline loops: CDR1 SQVTM, CDR2 ANQGSEA. The CDR3 is CSVEDTGGLFNEQFF. CDR3 sequence (DNA): TGCAGCGTTGAAGATACAGGGGGGCTCTTCAATGAGCAGTTCTTC.

This clone was observed once. The CDR3 region is CASSHHSGASSYEQYF. The CDR3 DNA is TGTGCCAGCAGCCACCATAGCGGAGCAAGCTCCTACGAGCAGTACTTC. This chain uses TRBV11-2 with TRBJ2-7; TRBD2 is a possible D gene (6 bases). The germline CDR1 and CDR2 sequences are SGHAT and FQNNGV. Trimming pared 5 bases from V and 0 bases from J, leaving 17 bases between. The CDR3 is made up of 16 amino acids. Combining the CDR3 with reference TRBV11-2 and TRBJ2-7 gives the whole variable domain EAGVAQSPRYKIIEKRQSVAFWCNPISGHATLYWYQQILGQGPKLLIQFQNNGVVDDSQLPKDRFSAERLKGVDSTLKIQPAKLEDSAVYLCASSHHSGASSYEQYFGPGTRLTVT.

The chain joins TRBV13 to TRBJ2-1; D is ambiguous. CDR3 length equals 18 residues. V dropped 5 bases and J dropped 0 bases, with 20 bases sitting between them. The germline CDR1 and CDR2 sequences are PRHDT and FYEKMQ (reference sequence). CDR3 DNA: TGTGCCAGCAGCCCAAGGGTCGGTCGAACCAGCTCCTACAATGAGCAGTTCTTC. It is translated as CASSPRVGRTSSYNEQFF.

The chain carries TRBV7-6 and TRBJ2-7; D unclear. Germline V gives CDR1 SGHVS, CDR2 FNYEAQ. This CDR3 contains 13 residues. Trimming cost V 2 bases and J 3 bases, with 8 bases left between them. CDR3 residues: CASSLTADYEQYF. The CDR3, as DNA: TGTGCCAGCAGCTTAACGGCAGACTACGAGCAGTACTTC.

J is TRBJ2-3 and V is TRBV7-2, with 12 bases matching TRBD2. Looked up from germline, CDR1 is SGHTA and CDR2 is FQGNSA. Trimming removed 3 bases from V and 4 bases from J; junction bases left unmatched: 5. The CDR3 totals 16 residues. The CDR3 spells CASSLLAGGPPDTQYF. CDR3 DNA sequence: TGTGCCAGCAGCTTGCTAGCGGGAGGGCCCCCAGATACGCAGTATTTT.

The V and J genes are TRBV6-1 and TRBJ2-2, with TRBD2 as a possible D gene (5 bases). Deletions cut 1 base from V and 0 bases from J, with 21 bases between. The germline V gene has CDR1 MNHNS and CDR2 SASEGT. CDR3 size: 20 residues. Here the CDR3 reads CASSEDGVGGVIANTGELFF. The CDR3, as DNA: TGTGCCAGCAGTGAAGACGGGGTAGGAGGAGTCATCGCGAACACCGGGGAGCTGTTTTTT.

The chain uses TRBV7-9 and TRBJ2-7; D is unclear. Looked up from germline, CDR1 is SEHNR and CDR2 is FQNEAQ (reference sequence). The CDR3 is 13 amino acids. V was cut by 6 bases and J by 2 bases, with 11 bases left in between. In DNA, the CDR3 is TGTGCCAGCAGAACTTCTTCCCCCTACGAGCAGTACTTC. Translated: CASRTSSPYEQYF.

The V and J genes are TRBV28 and TRBJ1-5; D gene unclear. The germline V gene has CDR1 MDHEN and CDR2 SYDVKM. There are 13 residues in the CDR3. Trimming took off 8 bases at V and 5 bases at J, with 13 bases between the two ends. DNA of the CDR3: TGTGCCAGCGGATTCCCCATTTATCAGCCCCAGCATTTT. Its translation is CASGFPIYQPQHF.

The sample holds a few counts of this clone. Other nucleotide sequences from this sample produce the same CDR3. The chain recombines TRBV4-1 with TRBJ1-2, with a tentative D call TRBD1 (6 bases). Trimming pared 4 bases from V and 2 bases from J, leaving 8 bases between. The germline V gene has CDR1 MGHRA and CDR2 YSYEKL. This CDR3 contains 13 residues. The CDR3 nucleotides read TGCGCCAGCAGCCCCGGACAGAACTATGGCTACACCTTC. Its translation is CASSPGQNYGYTF.

V and J are TRBV27 and TRBJ2-1; D gene unclear. The germline CDR1 and CDR2 sequences are MNHEY and SMNVEV (reference sequence). Trimming left V 5 bases short and J 3 bases short, with 11 bases between. This CDR3 is built from 14 residues. CDR3 DNA sequence: TGTGCCAGCAGTCCTACACCTTTCTACAATGAGCAGTTCTTC. This translates into CASSPTPFYNEQFF.

The V gene is TRBV7-9, the J gene TRBJ2-1; 10 bases agree with TRBD2. CDR1 is SEHNR, CDR2 FQNEAQ, per germline (reference sequence). The V and J ends lost 5 bases and 9 bases, in that order; junction bases with no gene match: 13. The CDR3 spans 16 residues. The CDR3 protein is CASSSWTSGPSGEQFF. For the CDR3, the DNA is TGTGCCAGCAGCAGCTGGACTAGCGGACCCTCTGGTGAGCAGTTCTTC.

Written as DNA, the CDR3 is TGTGCCAGCAGCTTAGAGGTCGGCCACGAGCAGTACTTC. It yields the protein CASSLEVGHEQYF. The rearrangement links TRBV7-8 to TRBJ2-7; D gene unclear. Germline loops: CDR1 SGHVS, CDR2 FQNEAQ. The CDR3 sequence is 13 residues long. V was shortened by 1 base and J by 5 bases, with 9 bases between the two germline ends.

The chain combines TRBV15 with TRBJ2-7; a weak D match, TRBD2 (5 bases). Germline CDR1 and CDR2: LNHNV and YYDKDF (reference sequence). The CDR3 length is 13 residues. Trimming took off 3 bases at V and 5 bases at J, with 11 bases between the two ends. As DNA, the CDR3 is TGTGCCACCAGCAGCGGGGAAGCCCACGAGCAGTACTTC. Protein sequence: CATSSGEAHEQYF. The variable domain in full, with the rest retrieved from reference TRBV15 and TRBJ2-7, is DAMVIQNPRYQVTQFGKPVTLSCSQTLNHNVMYWYQQKSSQAPKLLFHYYDKDFNNEADTPDNFQSRRPNTSFCFLDIRSPGLGDTAMYLCATSSGEAHEQYFGPGTRLTVT.

This clone was detected a few times. Additional DNA sequences in this sample encode the identical CDR3. The chain is built from TRBV28 and TRBJ1-5; D ambiguous. The germline CDR1 and CDR2 sequences are MDHEN and SYDVKM. There are 15 residues in the CDR3. V was pared by 6 bases and J by 2 bases, with 14 bases between. The CDR3 coding sequence is TGTGCCAGCAGCTTCGGACGGAGGGGCAATCAGCCCCAGCATTTT. It is translated as CASSFGRRGNQPQHF.

The rearrangement joins TRBV27 to TRBJ1-1; D gene uncertain. CDR3 length: 16 residues. Germline loops: CDR1 MNHEY, CDR2 SMNVEV (reference sequence). Trimming cost V 5 bases and J 0 bases, with 16 bases left between them. Here the CDR3 DNA reads TGTGCCAGCAGTCCTCACCCGGGATTAATGAACACTGAAGCTTTCTTT. It is translated as CASSPHPGLMNTEAFF.

To note about this clone: The junction departs from germline at one end; a sequencing error may be responsible. The CDR3 DNA follows: TGTGCCAGCAGTTACCACGTTGCCTCCTACACCGAGGAGCTGTTTTTT. This codes for CASSYHVASYTEELFF. This rearrangement joins TRBV6-5 to TRBJ2-2; no firm D call. Germline loops: CDR1 MNHEY, CDR2 SVGAGI. The CDR3 contains 16 residues.

V is TRBV7-9 and J is TRBJ1-1; the D gene is possibly TRBD1 (5 bases). Trimming took off 5 bases at V and 0 bases at J, with 16 bases between the two ends. From germline, CDR1 is SEHNR and CDR2 FQNEAQ (reference sequence). The CDR3 sequence is 16 residues long. The CDR3 sequence: CASSAQDPGMNTEAFF. In nucleotides, the CDR3 is TGTGCCAGCAGCGCACAGGACCCCGGTATGAACACTGAAGCTTTCTTT.

J is TRBJ2-5 and V is TRBV19, with 8 bases matching TRBD1. J gave up 0 bases and V 3 bases, and 6 bases lay outside the gene matches. This CDR3 comprises 16 residues. CDR1 is LNHDA, CDR2 SQIVND, per germline (reference sequence). CDR3 DNA: TGTGCCAGTAGTATCCCTCGGACAGGGAACCAAGAGACCCAGTACTTC. Translation: CASSIPRTGNQETQYF.

This clone appeared once. The chain employs TRBV7-9 and TRBJ1-2, with 10 bases that match TRBD1. J was trimmed by 6 bases and V by 5 bases; bases with no gene match: 9. The V gene's germline CDR1 is SEHNR and CDR2 FQNEAQ (reference sequence). This CDR3 has 15 amino acids. As DNA, the CDR3 is TGTGCCAGCAGCCCCAGACAGGGGGCAGCCCATGGCTACACCTTC. Protein: CASSPRQGAAHGYTF.

The rearrangement uses TRBV5-1 and TRBJ1-2, with 10 bases lining up with TRBD1. Germline trimming cut 4 bases from V and 3 bases from J; bases unmatched to any gene: 9. Germline CDR1 is SGHRS and CDR2 is YFSETQ. The CDR3 consists of 16 residues. CDR3 nucleotide sequence: TGCGCCAGCAGCCGGGACCGGGACAGGGGTGACTATGGCTACACCTTC. It translates to CASSRDRDRGDYGYTF.

This clone showed up just once. This chain links TRBV27 with TRBJ1-2; 8 nucleotides align to TRBD1. The CDR3 is made up of 16 amino acids. V lost 0 bases, J lost 1 base, and 4 bases stayed unmatched. Germline-derived CDR1 and CDR2 are MNHEY and SMNVEV (reference sequence). In nucleotides, the CDR3 is TGTGCCAGCAGTTTATCGACAGGGGAGGTTAACTATGGCTACACCTTC. Translation: CASSLSTGEVNYGYTF.

The chain joins TRBV6-6 to TRBJ1-1, with 7 bases matching TRBD1. Losses at the gene ends were 2 bases for V and 4 bases for J; bases not matched to a gene: 7. Germline CDR1 and CDR2: MNHNY and SVGAGI (reference sequence). The CDR3 runs 15 residues. CDR3 residues: CASSYATQGSTEAFF. DNA for the CDR3: TGTGCCAGCAGTTACGCTACACAGGGGAGCACTGAAGCTTTCTTT.

As regards this clone: The sample contains more than one DNA sequence encoding this CDR3. The chain is built from TRBV19 and TRBJ2-3; 8 nucleotides align to TRBD2. The germline gives CDR1 LNHDA, CDR2 SQIVND (reference sequence). The CDR3 totals 13 residues. After removal of 1 base from V and 6 bases from J, the junction contained 0 bases not matched to a gene. CDR3: CASSIGGRDTQYF. DNA of the CDR3: TGTGCCAGTAGTATAGGCGGGAGGGATACGCAGTATTTT.

Regarding this clone: Other DNA sequences in the sample encode the same CDR3. The chain links TRBV27 to TRBJ1-1, with D perhaps matching TRBD1 (5 bases). V lost 4 bases, J lost 1 base, and 10 bases lay in between. CDR1 and CDR2 (germline): MNHEY, SMNVEV (reference sequence). The CDR3 loop spans 14 amino acids. The CDR3 protein is CASSWGTGNTEAFF. The CDR3 coding sequence is TGTGCCAGCAGTTGGGGGACCGGGAACACTGAAGCTTTCTTT.

This rearrangement joins TRBV27 to TRBJ1-1; the match to TRBD1 covers 7 bases. Germline V lookup: CDR1 MNHEY, CDR2 SMNVEV (reference sequence). Trimming cost V 3 bases and J 5 bases; bases outside gene matches: 3. This CDR3 comprises 13 residues. The CDR3 DNA reads TGTGCCAGCAGTTTGTACAGGGGAACTGAAGCTTTCTTT. It codes for CASSLYRGTEAFF.

The chain combines TRBV29-1 with TRBJ1-2; possibly TRBD1 for D (6 bases). Deletions cut 7 bases from V and 2 bases from J, with 23 bases between. The CDR3 is 16 residues long. From germline, CDR1 is SQVTM and CDR2 ANQGSEA. In nucleotides, the CDR3 is TGCAGCGGGCTTGGGGGTGATCAGGGGAGGAACTATGGCTACACCTTC. Translated: CSGLGGDQGRNYGYTF. The variable domain in full, completed from reference TRBV29-1 and TRBJ1-2, reads SAVISQKPSRDICQRGTSLTIQCQVDSQVTMMFWYRQQPGQSLTLIATANQGSEATYESGFVIDKFPISRPNLTFSTLTVSNMSPEDSSIYLCSGLGGDQGRNYGYTFGSGTRLTVV.

The rearrangement joins TRBV5-1 to TRBJ2-7; 10 positions agree with TRBD2. J lost 1 base, V lost 4 bases, and 5 bases had no gene match. The CDR3 runs 15 residues. The germline V gene has CDR1 SGHRS and CDR2 YFSETQ. CDR3 sequence reads: CASSLGLAKSYEQYF. In DNA, the CDR3 is TGCGCCAGCAGCCTGGGACTAGCGAAATCCTACGAGCAGTACTTC.